This T cell receptor (beta chain) appears in the sequencing data of a study of cytotoxic CD8 clonotypes in ibrutinib-treated CLL. The CDR3 contains 17 residues. V trimming: 0 bases; J trimming: 2 bases; junction bases outside the gene matches: 6. The germline gives CDR1 MGHRA, CDR2 YSYEKL. The method was immunoSEQ multiplex PCR; TCRdb's version includes in-frame clones alone and lacks a portion of them. The table lists about 180,000 clones, about 84% of them singletons. This chain uses TRBV4-1 with TRBJ2-7; 11 bases fit TRBD2. This clonotype was sampled from a human donor with chronic lymphocytic leukemia. The sequences come from PBMCs, collected after 24 months of ibrutinib treatment. CDR3 sequence (DNA): TGCGCCAGCAGCCAAGATTTGGGGACTAGCGGAACCTACGAGCAGTACTTC. This encodes CASSQDLGTSGTYEQYF.